The source of this T cell receptor beta chain is a study of blood T cells in healthy people across ages. Turning to the study itself: When template switching was applied, about one barcoded beta molecule was captured per two T cells.

In regard to this clonotype: Antigen unknown.

The CDR3 runs to 16 residues. V dropped 3 bases and J dropped 2; count of bases not matched to a gene: 9. In germline, CDR1 is DFQATT, CDR2 SNEGSKA (reference sequence). Study findings and constraints: In these data, TCR beta diversity tracked strongly with naive T cell percentage. Calculation of diversity from one million T cells yielded estimates considered to be underestimates.

The authors ran a second PCR of roughly 7 to 11 cycles using a sample-barcoded 5' primer and a J-beta primer mix. Each cDNA molecule, via a template-switch adaptor with 12 random nucleotides, was tagged. One entry per CDR3 protein results from TCRdb running MiXCR on the 5' RACE reads. The profile shows more than 1.4 million distinct CDR3 sequences, approximately 42% of them singletons. Material for sequencing was blood. The rearrangement joins TRBV20-1 to TRBJ2-3; TRBD2 agrees at 9 bases. The receptor's source is a woman aged 18-30 years in good health. The CDR3 DNA reads TGCAGTGCTAGCCCCCTCAGCGGGGGGCCCACAGATACGCAGTATTTT. Translation gives CSASPLSGGPTDTQYF.